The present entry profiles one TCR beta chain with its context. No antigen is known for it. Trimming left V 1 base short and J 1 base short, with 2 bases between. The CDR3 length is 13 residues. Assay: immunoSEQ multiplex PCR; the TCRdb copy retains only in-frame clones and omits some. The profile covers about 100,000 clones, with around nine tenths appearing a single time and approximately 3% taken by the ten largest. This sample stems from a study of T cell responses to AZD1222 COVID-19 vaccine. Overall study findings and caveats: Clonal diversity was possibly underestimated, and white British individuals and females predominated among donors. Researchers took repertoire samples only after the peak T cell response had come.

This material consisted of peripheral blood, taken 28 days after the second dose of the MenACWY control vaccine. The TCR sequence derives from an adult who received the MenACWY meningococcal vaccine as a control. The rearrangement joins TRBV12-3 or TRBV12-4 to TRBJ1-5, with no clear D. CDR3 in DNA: TGTGCCAGCAGTTTAGAGAGCAATCAGCCCCAGCATTTT. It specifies CASSLESNQPQHF.